These 7 T cell receptor beta chains came from one sample sequenced in a study of monozygotic twins with inflammatory bowel disease. TCRdb reprocessed the 5' RACE reads and stores each CDR3 protein as one record, lacking DNA. The sample holds approximately 400,000 distinct CDR3 sequences. The specimen sequenced was blood. These TCRs come from a human donor with ulcerative colitis or Crohn's disease, or a healthy co-twin of an affected twin (not recorded which).

The V and J genes are TRBV10-3 and TRBJ1-1; TCRdb's D call, TRBD1, is unchecked because there is no DNA. Germline CDR1 and CDR2: ENHRY and SYGVKD. CDR3 length equals 12 residues. CDR3 amino acids: CAISNDRGEAFF.

This sequence joins TRBV20-1 and TRBJ2-7; the D gene TCRdb calls, TRBD1, cannot be checked with no DNA. Germline V gene lookup returns CDR1 DFQATT and CDR2 SNEGSKA (reference sequence). The CDR3 is made up of 17 amino acids. Here the CDR3 reads CSAPYHDGTGPPYEQYF.

The chain uses TRBV20-1 and TRBJ2-1; TCRdb proposes TRBD1, but this gene call is untestable without DNA. The CDR3 consists of 13 residues. The germline V gene encodes CDR1 DFQATT and CDR2 SNEGSKA (reference sequence). The CDR3 here is CSASRGVNNEQFF.

The J gene is TRBJ1-2, the V gene TRBV12-3 or TRBV12-4. The CDR3 contains 13 residues. CDR3 region: CASIENRVGGYTF.

The chain's CDR3 is CSARTGNIMGNTIYF. The genes are TRBV20-1 and TRBJ1-3; TCRdb indicates TRBD1, and absent DNA this call remains unverified. The CDR3 totals 15 residues. The germline CDR1 and CDR2 sequences are DFQATT and SNEGSKA (reference sequence).

The chain links TRBV9 to TRBJ1-5; TCRdb names TRBD1, which stays unverified in the absence of DNA. The CDR3 runs 15 residues. From germline, CDR1 is SGDLS and CDR2 YYNGEE. The CDR3 reads CASTPAPSSNQPQHF.

The V call is TRBV19, the J call TRBJ2-7; TCRdb lists TRBD1, though no DNA is available to test this call. CDR3 size: 15 residues. Germline V gene data show CDR1 as LNHDA and CDR2 as SQIVND (reference sequence). CDR3: CASSTSGPPPHEQYF.